This entry concerns a single TCR beta chain. Its antigen is unidentified. The data were obtained in a study of blood T cells in healthy people across ages. Broader study findings: There were more naive CD4+ cells and higher diversity in long-lived donors than in aged donors.

After removal of 6 bases from V and 4 bases from J, the junction contained 8 bases not matched to a gene. The germline V gene encodes CDR1 MNHEY and CDR2 SVGAGI. There are 17 residues in the CDR3. PCR was performed a second time for about 7 to 11 cycles using a sample-barcoded 5' primer and a J-beta primer mix. TCRdb called the 5' RACE reads again in MiXCR, with one record for every CDR3 protein. Of around 1,000,000 distinct CDR3 sequences in the sample, under 30% were seen once. These data are also associated with another study on T cells of mothers and their children. That source notes: Each child contributed millions of TCR beta CDR3 reads, while each mother contributed over 9.5 million. Unrelated pairs and related pairs have their TCR recombination output shaped similarly by thymic selection.

This clonotype was sampled from a girl aged 2 to 10 in good health. Specimen: blood. The chain joins TRBV6-5 to TRBJ2-2; 13 nucleotides line up with TRBD2. CDR3: CASRIGLAGDRTGELFF. The CDR3 nucleotides are TGTGCCAGCAGGATAGGACTAGCGGGAGATCGCACCGGGGAGCTGTTTTTT.